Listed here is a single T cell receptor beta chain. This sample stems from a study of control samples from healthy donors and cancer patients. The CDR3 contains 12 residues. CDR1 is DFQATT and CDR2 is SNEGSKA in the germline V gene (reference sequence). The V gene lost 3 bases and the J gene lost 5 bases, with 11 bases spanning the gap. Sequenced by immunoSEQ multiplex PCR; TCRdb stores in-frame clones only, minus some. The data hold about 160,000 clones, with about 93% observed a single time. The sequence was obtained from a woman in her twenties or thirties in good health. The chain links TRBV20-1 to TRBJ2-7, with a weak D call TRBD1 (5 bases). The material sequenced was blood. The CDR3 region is CSASSRADEQYF. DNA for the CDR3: TGCAGTGCTAGTAGCAGGGCGGACGAGCAGTACTTC.